The 10 T cell receptor beta chains reported below all come from one sample, sequenced in a study of blood T cell repertoires in COVID-19. Measured with immunoSEQ multiplex PCR; TCRdb has only the in-frame clones, and not every one. The sample shows under 200,000 clones, over 70% of them seen only once. Sequencing input: PBMCs or T cells enriched from blood (not recorded which). The source of these receptors is a woman between 45 and 60 years old in a cohort exposed to, infected with or recovered from COVID-19 (not recorded which).

CDR3 protein: CASSPLPTQGAGDEQYF. As DNA, the CDR3 is TGTGCCAGCAGCCCCCTCCCGACACAGGGAGCCGGGGACGAGCAGTACTTC. The V gene is TRBV9, the J gene TRBJ2-7; weak D call: TRBD1 (6 bases). Germline CDR1 is SGDLS and CDR2 is YYNGEE. CDR3 length equals 17 residues. The germline V and J ends were trimmed by 4 bases and 5 bases, with 25 bases remaining between them.

This sequence joins TRBV6-2 or TRBV6-3 and TRBJ1-2; no firm D call. Germline V lookup: CDR1 MNHEY, CDR2 SVGEGT. V was shortened by 6 bases and J by 7 bases, with 12 bases between the two germline ends. There are 12 residues in the CDR3. The CDR3: CASSSMFGGYTF. DNA of the CDR3: TGTGCCAGCAGCTCTATGTTCGGTGGCTACACCTTC.

The chain carries TRBV11-2 and TRBJ1-3, with D possibly TRBD1 on 5 matching bases. The V gene lost 5 bases and the J gene lost 4 bases, with 15 bases spanning the gap. This CDR3 comprises 15 residues. Per germline, CDR1 SGHAT and CDR2 FQNNGV. The CDR3 loop reads CASSTPQGVGNTIYF. The CDR3 DNA is TGTGCCAGCAGCACACCCCAGGGTGTCGGAAACACCATATATTTT.

This sequence joins TRBV11-2 and TRBJ2-7, with 9 bases lining up with TRBD2. The V gene end was trimmed by 4 bases and the J gene end by 0 bases; junction bases not matched to a gene: 4. The CDR3 is 15 residues long. Germline lookup yields CDR1 SGHAT and CDR2 FQNNGV. The CDR3 DNA reads as TGTGCCAGCAGCTGGGGGACTAGCCTCTCCTACGAGCAGTACTTC. The encoded protein is CASSWGTSLSYEQYF.

The V gene is TRBV27, the J gene TRBJ2-1, with 10 bases fitting TRBD2. Germline V lookup: CDR1 MNHEY, CDR2 SMNVEV (reference sequence). Trimming removed 2 bases from V and 3 bases from J; junction bases left unmatched: 1. This CDR3 spans 15 amino acids. The CDR3 DNA is TGTGCCAGCAGTTTACTAGCGGGAGACTACAATGAGCAGTTCTTC. Translation gives CASSLLAGDYNEQFF.

The V call is TRBV19, the J call TRBJ1-1, with a weak D call TRBD1 (5 bases). Deletions cut 5 bases from V and 4 bases from J, with 17 bases between. The CDR3 contains 15 residues. Germline CDR1 LNHDA, CDR2 SQIVND (reference sequence). CDR3 nucleotides: TGTGCCAGTAGTCCCCCGGGGGGTATGGGCACTGAAGCTTTCTTT. Amino acid sequence: CASSPPGGMGTEAFF.

In the case of this clone: The junction departs from germline at one end; a sequencing error may be responsible. The rearrangement joins TRBV6-1 to TRBJ2-3, with 11 positions matching TRBD2. CDR3 size: 15 residues. Per germline, CDR1 MNHNS and CDR2 SASEGT. CDR3 bases: TGTGCCAGCCGTGATAGCGGGGGGGCAATAGATACGCAGTATTTT. As protein: CASRDSGGAIDTQYF.

CDR3: CASSSYRNQNSPLHF. CDR3 nucleotides: TGTGCCAGCAGCTCCTACAGGAACCAAAATTCACCCCTCCACTTT. The J gene is TRBJ1-6, the V gene TRBV7-8, with a possible D match to TRBD1 (5 bases). The V gene lost 4 bases and the J gene lost 7 bases, with 14 bases spanning the gap. This CDR3 has 15 amino acids. The germline gives CDR1 SGHVS, CDR2 FQNEAQ.

The chain is built from TRBV2 and TRBJ2-7; 9 bases align to TRBD1. V trimming: 7 bases; J trimming: 7 bases; junction bases outside the gene matches: 11. The length of the CDR3 is 14 residues. The germline V gene has CDR1 SNHLY and CDR2 FYNNEI. The CDR3 DNA reads as TGTGCCAGCACTACCGGGACAGGGCTTCGGGAGCAGTACTTC. This gives the protein CASTTGTGLREQYF.

The V call is TRBV19, the J call TRBJ1-4, with a weak D call TRBD1 (5 bases). Germline-derived CDR1 and CDR2 are LNHDA and SQIVND (reference sequence). Trimming took 6 bases from V and 0 from J, leaving 14 bases between them. This CDR3 has 16 residues. This chain's CDR3 is CASRTPRQTTNEKLFF. CDR3 sequence (DNA): TGTGCCAGTAGGACTCCAAGACAGACAACTAATGAAAAACTGTTTTTT. The complete variable domain, with remaining parts taken from reference TRBV19 and TRBJ1-4, reads DGGITQSPKYLFRKEGQNVTLSCEQNLNHDAMYWYRQDPGQGLRLIYYSQIVNDFQKGDIAEGYSVSREKKESFPLTVTSAQKNPTAFYLCASRTPRQTTNEKLFFGSGTQLSVL.